This T cell receptor (beta chain) came from a study of CD8 T cells in Susac syndrome. Study background: Patients with Susac syndrome were, at the time of blood collection, therapy-naive, maintained on corticosteroids, or maintained on intravenous immunoglobulin alone. Findings and limits, study-wide: That the number of individuals in its TCR sequencing and HLA analysis was relatively small was acknowledged by the study.

A remark on this clonotype: Antigen unknown.

This CDR3 has 15 residues. V lost 0 bases, J lost 0 bases, and 8 bases lay in between. CDR1 and CDR2 from the germline V gene are SGHVS and FNYEAQ. An amount of RNA that ranged from roughly 0.5 to 1 ug was reverse transcribed with random hexamers. MiXCR, applied by TCRdb to the immunoSEQ multiplex PCR reads, yields one record per CDR3 protein. The sample shows around 110,000 distinct CDR3 sequences, roughly 94% of them seen only once. CD8+ and CD4+ blood T cells underwent TCR beta sequencing. The rearrangement joins TRBV7-6 to TRBJ1-1, with a tentative D call TRBD1 (6 bases). This receptor was obtained from a human donor with Susac syndrome. Sequenced sample: CD8+ T cells from PBMCs. In DNA, the CDR3 is TGTGCCAGCAGCTTAGCGAGGGGGATGAACACTGAAGCTTTCTTT. Protein: CASSLARGMNTEAFF. Supplemented by reference TRBV7-6 and TRBJ1-1, the full variable domain reads GAGVSQSPRYKVTKRGQDVALRCDPISGHVSLYWYRQALGQGPEFLTYFNYEAQQDKSGLPNDRFSAERPEGSISTLTIQRTEQRDSAMYRCASSLARGMNTEAFFGQGTRLTVV.